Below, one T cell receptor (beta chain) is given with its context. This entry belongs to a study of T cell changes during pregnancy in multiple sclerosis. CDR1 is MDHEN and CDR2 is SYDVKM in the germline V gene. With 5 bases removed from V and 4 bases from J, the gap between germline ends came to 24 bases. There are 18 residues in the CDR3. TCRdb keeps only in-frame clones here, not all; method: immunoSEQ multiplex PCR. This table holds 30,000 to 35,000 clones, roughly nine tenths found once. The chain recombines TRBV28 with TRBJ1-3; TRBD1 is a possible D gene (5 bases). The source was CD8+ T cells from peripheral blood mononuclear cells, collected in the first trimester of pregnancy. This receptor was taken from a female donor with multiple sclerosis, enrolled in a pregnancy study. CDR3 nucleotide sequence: TGTGCCAGCAGTCCGGCCCCGGGACTCCCCGGGGCCGGAAACACCATATATTTT. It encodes CASSPAPGLPGAGNTIYF. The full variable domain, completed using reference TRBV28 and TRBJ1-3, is DVKVTQSSRYLVKRTGEKVFLECVQDMDHENMFWYRQDPGLGLRLIYFSYDVKMKEKGDIPEGYSVSREKKERFSLILESASTNQTSMYLCASSPAPGLPGAGNTIYFGEGSWLTVV.